This T cell receptor (beta chain) was profiled in a study of cytomegalovirus exposure and HLA in healthy donors. Study-wide context: Earlier work reported roughly 120 million unique TCR beta sequences from some 170 million T cells. Study-level results: The presence/absence work took it that sequencing depth was about the same across donors. Many donors shared some public TCRs, even though most TCR sequences were rare. In a later analysis, common viral pathogens appeared linked to several of the most significant clusters.

This PCR relied on a set of 60 Vbeta primers and 13 Jbeta primers. TCRdb's copy holds only in-frame clones and misses some; the assay was immunoSEQ multiplex PCR. The data show around 170,000 clones, around 77% seen once. A remark on this clone: Its antigen is unidentified. One end of the junction does not line up with germline, which may come from a read error.

This sequence originates from a man in his sixties in good health and CMV-seronegative. The sequenced sample consisted of PBMCs.

Here the CDR3 DNA reads TGTGCCTCGAGTTCCTCCTCTAAGTTGAACACCGGGGAGCTGTTTTTT. Its protein product is CASSSSSKLNTGELFF. The chain combines TRBV30 with TRBJ2-2; D is undetermined. CDR1 is GTSNPN and CDR2 is SVGIG in the germline V gene (reference sequence). This CDR3 has 16 amino acids.